The subject of this entry is one T cell receptor (beta chain). As yet, its antigen is unknown. The data belong to a study of cytomegalovirus exposure and HLA in healthy donors. Findings of the study overall: The study flagged some 170 TCR beta chains as cytomegalovirus-associated. A previous analysis found most TCR beta V segments productive roughly 90% or roughly 30% of the time. An ancestry cluster, one associated with Asian ancestry, reportedly showed fewer N-insertions than the approximately 670-donor mean in a later analysis. TCR beta chain V- and J-gene trimming was linked, in a later analysis, to a missense variant in DCLRE1C.

The V gene end was trimmed by 6 bases and the J gene end by 0 bases; junction bases not matched to a gene: 5. The germline V gene has CDR1 MNHEY and CDR2 SVGAGI. The CDR3 is 14 residues long. Use of 60 Vbeta and 13 Jbeta primers characterized the PCR. Generated by immunoSEQ multiplex PCR, the TCRdb table keeps only in-frame clones and is missing some. This table holds around 200,000 clones, roughly 83% found once. The sequencing sample was made of PBMCs. This sequence was found in a woman in her fifties or sixties in good health and CMV-seronegative. This rearrangement joins TRBV6-5 to TRBJ2-7; TRBD2 agrees at 7 bases. CDR3: CASSPPGGSYEQYF. CDR3 DNA sequence: TGTGCCAGCAGCCCCCCGGGGGGCTCCTACGAGCAGTACTTC.